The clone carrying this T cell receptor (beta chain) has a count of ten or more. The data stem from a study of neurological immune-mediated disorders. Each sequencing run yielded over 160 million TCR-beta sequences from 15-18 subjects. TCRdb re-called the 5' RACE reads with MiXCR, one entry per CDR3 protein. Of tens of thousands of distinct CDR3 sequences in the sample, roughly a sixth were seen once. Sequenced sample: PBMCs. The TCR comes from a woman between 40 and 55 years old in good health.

The chain's CDR3 is CASSGRGNTIYF. CDR3 nucleotides: TGTGCCAGCAGCGGAAGGGGAAACACCATATATTTT. The chain links TRBV12-3 or TRBV12-4 to TRBJ1-3; D is unresolved. With 6 bases removed from V and 4 bases from J, the gap between germline ends came to 7 bases. The CDR3 consists of 12 residues.